This T cell receptor (beta chain) was profiled in a study of response to subunit inactivated influenza vaccine. CDR1 is SGHRS and CDR2 is YFSETQ in the germline V gene. Trimming removed 3 bases at V and 5 bases at J, with 15 bases between. The CDR3 runs to 15 residues. This clonotype was counted between two and nine times. Its antigen is undetermined. TCRdb reanalysed the RT-PCR reads using MiXCR and keeps one entry per CDR3 protein. The repertoire holds under 850,000 distinct CDR3 sequences, with about 18% as singletons. General study points: New T cells are recruited in small numbers by each seasonal influenza vaccination, according to the authors' suggestion.

The chain employs TRBV5-1 and TRBJ2-1; the D gene is possibly TRBD1 (6 bases). The input for sequencing was PBMCs from blood, taken about 5 days after vaccination. The sequence came from a man aged 50 to 60 who received an inactivated influenza vaccine. The CDR3 region has the DNA TGCGCCAGCAGCTCGGGACACGTCTCGGACAATGAGCAGTTCTTC. Its translation: CASSSGHVSDNEQFF.